Shown below are 6 T cell receptor beta chains from a single sample sequenced in a study of OX40 agonist ivuxolimab in advanced cancers. Profiled with immunoSEQ multiplex PCR; TCRdb holds only in-frame clones, not every one. The sample lists roughly 89,000 clones; roughly 93% were seen once. Here the sequenced sample was CD4+ or CD8+ T cells sorted from blood, taken in a trial of the OX40 agonist ivuxolimab. These TCRs come from an adult with an advanced solid tumor such as melanoma, head and neck, liver or kidney cancer.

The chain links TRBV5-1 to TRBJ2-1; 10 bases line up with TRBD2. The ends lost 5 bases at V and 6 bases at J; junction bases unmatched: 8. This CDR3 is built from 15 residues. The germline V gene encodes CDR1 SGHRS and CDR2 YFSETQ. The CDR3: CASRDGTSAANEQFF. The CDR3 DNA is TGCGCCAGCAGGGACGGGACTAGCGCCGCCAATGAGCAGTTCTTC.

The chain combines TRBV7-9 with TRBJ2-7; D is unclear. The V end lost 1 base, the J end lost 2 bases, and 9 bases lay between the germline ends. The CDR3 totals 14 residues. From germline, CDR1 is SEHNR and CDR2 FQNEAQ (reference sequence). The CDR3 spells CASSLVYRAYEQYF. The CDR3 coding sequence is TGTGCCAGCAGCTTAGTGTACAGAGCCTACGAGCAGTACTTC. The variable domain in full, completed from reference TRBV7-9 and TRBJ2-7, reads DTGVSQNPRHKITKRGQNVTFRCDPISEHNRLYWYRQTLGQGPEFLTYFQNEAQLEKSRLLSDRFSAERPKGSFSTLEIQRTEQGDSAMYLCASSLVYRAYEQYFGPGTRLTVT.

This clone came up many times. The gene calls are TRBV14 and TRBJ1-1; 8 nucleotides line up with TRBD1. J was trimmed by 1 base and V by 4 bases; bases with no gene match: 14. Per the germline V gene, CDR1 is SGHDN and CDR2 is FVKESK. The CDR3 extends over 18 amino acids. The DNA of the CDR3 is TGTGCCAGCAGCCCACTACAAGATCGGACAGGGAAGAACACTGAAGCTTTCTTT. It encodes CASSPLQDRTGKNTEAFF.

The CDR3 DNA follows: TGTGCCAGCAGCGTAGGGTCTAGCGGGGACTCCTACGAGCAGTACTTC. Protein: CASSVGSSGDSYEQYF. J is TRBJ2-7 and V is TRBV9; TRBD2 matches at 9 bases. This CDR3 is built from 16 residues. Germline CDR1 reads SGDLS; CDR2 reads YYNGEE. V shed 0 bases, J shed 0 bases, and the junction held 4 bases outside the gene matches.

The chain couples TRBV4-1 to TRBJ1-3; D is undetermined. V was clipped by 8 bases and J by 5 bases, with 7 bases between them. The germline CDR1 and CDR2 sequences are MGHRA and YSYEKL. The CDR3 is 11 residues long. The CDR3 bases are TGCGCCAGCGGCGGGCGAAACACCATATATTTT. Protein product: CASGGRNTIYF.

V and J are TRBV4-3 and TRBJ1-6, with D possibly TRBD1 on 6 matching bases. CDR1 is LGHNA and CDR2 is YSLEER in the germline V gene. CDR3 length: 21 amino acids. The V gene lost 0 bases and the J gene lost 0 bases, with 21 bases spanning the gap. The CDR3 region has the DNA TGCGCCAGCAGCCAAGATTTATTTCTAGGGGGGAAAGGCTCCTATAATTCACCCCTCCACTTT. Protein: CASSQDLFLGGKGSYNSPLHF.